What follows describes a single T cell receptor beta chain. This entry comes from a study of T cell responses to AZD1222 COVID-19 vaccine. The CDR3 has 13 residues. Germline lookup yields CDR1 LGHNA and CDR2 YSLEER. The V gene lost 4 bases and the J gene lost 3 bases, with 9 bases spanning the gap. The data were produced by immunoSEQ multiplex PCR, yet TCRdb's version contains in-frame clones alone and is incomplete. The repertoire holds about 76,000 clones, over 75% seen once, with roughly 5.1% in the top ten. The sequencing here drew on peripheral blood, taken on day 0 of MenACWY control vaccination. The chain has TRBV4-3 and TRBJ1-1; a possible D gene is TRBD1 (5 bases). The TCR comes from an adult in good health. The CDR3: CASSRGVYTEAFF. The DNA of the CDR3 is TGCGCCAGCAGCCGGGGGGTTTACACTGAAGCTTTCTTT.